The 18 T cell receptor beta chains presented below share a single source sample, sequenced in a study of blood T cell repertoires in COVID-19 (dated by TCRdb to the early 2020s). Preparation of the library involved the immunoSEQ multiplex PCR assay. The table was pulled from immuneACCESS by TCRdb, which kept in-frame rearrangements only. Such tables lose some clones; where checked, under half of the loss comes from unresolved V genes, and the rest has no known cause. For this sample the table gives approximately 160,000 clones, of which approximately 81% were detected only once. Jointly, the top ten make up 8.3% of the sample. The sequenced sample was peripheral blood. These receptors all stem from a woman in her fifties or sixties with COVID-19, enrolled during active disease.

The chain combines TRBV15 with TRBJ1-2, with 7 nucleotides matching TRBD1. This CDR3 comprises 15 residues. Germline loops: CDR1 LNHNV, CDR2 YYDKDF (reference sequence). With 4 bases clipped from V and 4 bases from J, the junction kept 9 bases outside the gene matches. The CDR3 region is CATSTHSTGSYGYTF. CDR3 DNA sequence: TGTGCCACCAGCACCCATTCGACAGGGAGCTATGGCTACACCTTC.

DNA of the CDR3: TGTGCCAGCAGCTCGGTGGAGGCTGAAGCTTTCTTT. This sequence encodes CASSSVEAEAFF. This sequence joins TRBV7-9 and TRBJ1-1; no firm D call. CDR3 length equals 12 residues. Trimming left V 4 bases short and J 6 bases short, with 9 bases between. Germline CDR1 SEHNR, CDR2 FQNEAQ (reference sequence).

This clone was counted a few times. J is TRBJ1-1 and V is TRBV9; D is undetermined. V lost 0 bases, J lost 2 bases, and 8 bases lay in between. The CDR3 has 14 residues. CDR1 and CDR2 (germline): SGDLS, YYNGEE. DNA of the CDR3: TGTGCCAGCAGCGTAGCGGGGAGAAACACTGAAGCTTTCTTT. Translation: CASSVAGRNTEAFF.

This chain links TRBV7-2 with TRBJ1-6, with TRBD1 identical over 8 bases. Germline V gives CDR1 SGHTA, CDR2 FQGNSA. The CDR3 consists of 17 residues. The V gene end was trimmed by 1 base and the J gene end by 8 bases; junction bases not matched to a gene: 10. Here the CDR3 reads CASSLVVQGALDSPLHF. The CDR3 nucleotides are TGTGCCAGCAGCTTAGTTGTGCAGGGGGCATTGGATTCACCCCTCCACTTT.

The chain recombines TRBV4-2 with TRBJ1-4, with 9 bases matching TRBD1. V was pared by 9 bases and J by 8 bases, with 10 bases of the junction left unmatched. CDR3 size: 14 residues. The germline gives CDR1 LGHNA, CDR2 YNFKEQ. As DNA, the CDR3 is TGTGCCAGTCCCCGGGACAGGGTTAACGAAAAACTGTTTTTT. It is translated as CASPRDRVNEKLFF.

The chain carries TRBV7-9 and TRBJ1-4; TRBD1 agrees at 7 bases. Germline V gene sequence: CDR1 SEHNR, CDR2 FQNEAQ (reference sequence). The V segment lost 5 bases and the J segment 8 bases; nucleotides outside the gene matches: 5. CDR3 length: 13 residues. DNA of the CDR3: TGTGCCAGCAGCCCACGACAGGGAGAAAAACTGTTTTTT. This sequence encodes CASSPRQGEKLFF.

CDR3 amino acids: CASSGQRGGSGELFF. The CDR3, as DNA: TGTGCCAGCAGTGGGCAGCGGGGGGGCAGTGGGGAGCTGTTTTTT. The gene calls are TRBV2 and TRBJ2-2; 10 bases agree with TRBD2. CDR3 size: 15 residues. Germline CDR1 and CDR2: SNHLY and FYNNEI. V shed 4 bases and J 8 bases; nucleotides not matched to a gene: 7.

The V call is TRBV18, the J call TRBJ2-1; D remains ambiguous. The length of the CDR3 is 13 residues. The V and J ends lost 2 bases and 3 bases respectively, with 5 bases between them. Germline V gene data show CDR1 as KGHSH and CDR2 as LQKENI. As DNA, the CDR3 is TGTGCCAGCTCACCAGGAGTCTACAATGAGCAGTTCTTC. The encoded protein is CASSPGVYNEQFF.

The chain recombines TRBV29-1 with TRBJ1-2, with 9 bases fitting TRBD1. V lost 6 bases to trimming and J lost 1 base; unmatched junction nucleotides: 15. CDR1 is SQVTM and CDR2 is ANQGSEA in the germline V gene. The CDR3 is made up of 17 amino acids. The CDR3 is CSVARRGTGYFNYGYTF. The CDR3 nucleotides read TGCAGCGTCGCCCGCCGTGGGACAGGGTATTTTAACTATGGCTACACCTTC.

This chain uses TRBV2 with TRBJ1-4; 7 nucleotides agree with TRBD1. The CDR3 totals 13 residues. Germline lookup yields CDR1 SNHLY and CDR2 FYNNEI. The trim removed 5 bases at V and 5 bases at J, leaving 2 bases unmatched. The CDR3 reads CASSKGANEKLFF. The CDR3 DNA reads TGTGCCAGCAGTAAGGGGGCAAATGAAAAACTGTTTTTT.

The V gene is TRBV30, the J gene TRBJ1-4, with 7 bases aligning to TRBD1. The germline V gene encodes CDR1 GTSNPN and CDR2 SVGIG (reference sequence). The CDR3 loop spans 15 amino acids. V lost 1 base and J lost 5; bases outside the gene matches: 7. The CDR3 coding sequence is TGTGCCTGGAGTGCGACAGGGCTGGTCAATGAAAAACTGTTTTTT. It codes for CAWSATGLVNEKLFF.

Remarks on this clone: The junction does not match germline at one end; this may be a read error. The V gene is TRBV6-1, the J gene TRBJ2-6; D is perhaps TRBD2 (6 bases). The CDR3 loop spans 14 amino acids. In germline, CDR1 is MNHNS, CDR2 SASEGT. In DNA form, the CDR3 reads TGTGCCAGCAGTGAAACCCCCGGGAGCAACCTCCTGACTTTC. Translating it yields CASSETPGSNLLTF.

The CDR3, as DNA: TGTGCCAGCAGTGTCGGGGTATCTAACTATGGCTACACCTTC. Protein sequence: CASSVGVSNYGYTF. V usage is TRBV6-4 and J usage is TRBJ1-2; no definite D call. Trimming shortened V by 4 bases and J by 0 bases, and 9 bases separated the two germline ends. The length of the CDR3 is 14 residues. The V gene's germline CDR1 is MRHNA and CDR2 SNTAGT.

The V call is TRBV14, the J call TRBJ1-4; D might be TRBD1 (6 bases). The CDR3 is made up of 17 amino acids. Per the germline V gene, CDR1 is SGHDN and CDR2 is FVKESK. V lost 4 bases and J lost 5, with 20 bases in between. The CDR3 here is CASSPRWAGAKNEKLFF. CDR3 in DNA: TGTGCCAGCAGCCCGAGGTGGGCGGGGGCAAAGAATGAAAAACTGTTTTTT.

The chain combines TRBV12-5 with TRBJ2-5; TRBD1 agrees at 9 bases. J was trimmed by 9 bases and V by 3 bases; bases with no gene match: 20. The CDR3 length is 18 residues. In germline, CDR1 is LGHNT, CDR2 FRNRAP. Written as DNA, the CDR3 is TGTGCTAGTGGTTTTCAGATCTGGACAGGGGAGCCTCGAGAAGCCCAGTACTTC. This sequence encodes CASGFQIWTGEPREAQYF.

In its sample, this clone was seen many times. V gene TRBV7-6 combines with J gene TRBJ1-5, with 10 bases matching TRBD1. The CDR3 is 15 amino acids. J gave up 7 bases and V 5 bases, and 8 bases lay outside the gene matches. Germline lookup yields CDR1 SGHVS and CDR2 FNYEAQ. Here the CDR3 reads CASSPGQGGRQPQHF. In DNA form, the CDR3 reads TGTGCCAGCAGCCCAGGACAGGGGGGGAGGCAGCCCCAGCATTTT.

The chain joins TRBV24-1 to TRBJ2-6; D might be TRBD1 (6 bases). CDR1 and CDR2 from the germline V gene are KGHDR and SFDVKD. The V end lost 3 bases, the J end lost 0 bases, and 14 bases lay between the germline ends. This CDR3 comprises 18 residues. DNA for the CDR3: TGTGCCACCAGTGATCAACAGGGAACCTACTCTGGGGCCAACGTCCTGACTTTC. It encodes CATSDQQGTYSGANVLTF.

Here the CDR3 DNA reads TGTGCCAGCAGCCAAGACGGTGGGACAGGGGTTTACCAGCCCCAGCATTTT. Translating gives CASSQDGGTGVYQPQHF. J is TRBJ1-5 and V is TRBV4-2; 10 nucleotides agree with TRBD1. Unmatched junction bases numbered 9, after V lost 0 bases and J lost 7 bases. The CDR3 runs to 17 residues. Germline V gene lookup returns CDR1 LGHNA and CDR2 YNFKEQ.